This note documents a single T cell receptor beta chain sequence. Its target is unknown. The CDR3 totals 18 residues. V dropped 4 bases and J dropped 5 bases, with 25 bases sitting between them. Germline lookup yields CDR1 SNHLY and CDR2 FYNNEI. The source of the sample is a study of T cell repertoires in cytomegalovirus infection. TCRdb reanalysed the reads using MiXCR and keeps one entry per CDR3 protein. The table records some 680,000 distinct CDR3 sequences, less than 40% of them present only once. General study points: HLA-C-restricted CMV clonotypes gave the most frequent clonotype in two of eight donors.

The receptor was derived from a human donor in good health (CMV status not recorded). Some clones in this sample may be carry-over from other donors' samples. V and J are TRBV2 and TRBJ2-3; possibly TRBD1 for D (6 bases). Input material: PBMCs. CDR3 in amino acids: CASSAPEGEGPSQDTQYF. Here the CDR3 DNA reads TGTGCCAGCAGTGCCCCTGAGGGGGAAGGGCCAAGCCAAGATACGCAGTATTTT.